This T cell receptor (beta chain) is drawn from a study of blood T cell repertoires in COVID-19. Study-wide context: The United States, Italy and Spain supplied acute and convalescent COVID-19 samples. In each case, the material was cDNA or gDNA derived from T cells, B-cell-depleted T cells, or PBMCs.

Looked up from germline, CDR1 is SGDLS and CDR2 is YYNGEE. Losses at the gene ends were 2 bases for V and 7 bases for J; bases not matched to a gene: 4. The CDR3 has 14 amino acids. In the authors' workflow: Using reference gene primer amplification, nucleated cell counts were estimated. Repertoires were generated with immunoSEQ multiplex PCR, while TCRdb's copy carries only in-frame clones and drops some. Clone size and the V and J calls come from that table; the DNA yielded D and trimming. The sample comprises roughly 280,000 clones, about 85% of which are singletons, and 4.2% rests with the top ten.

The sequencing input was peripheral blood. This chain links TRBV9 with TRBJ2-1; TRBD1 aligns across 9 bases. The origin of this receptor is a man aged 55 to 70 with acute or convalescent COVID-19. CDR3 DNA: TGTGCCAGCAGCGTGTGGACAGGGGAAAATGAGCAGTTCTTC. It specifies CASSVWTGENEQFF.